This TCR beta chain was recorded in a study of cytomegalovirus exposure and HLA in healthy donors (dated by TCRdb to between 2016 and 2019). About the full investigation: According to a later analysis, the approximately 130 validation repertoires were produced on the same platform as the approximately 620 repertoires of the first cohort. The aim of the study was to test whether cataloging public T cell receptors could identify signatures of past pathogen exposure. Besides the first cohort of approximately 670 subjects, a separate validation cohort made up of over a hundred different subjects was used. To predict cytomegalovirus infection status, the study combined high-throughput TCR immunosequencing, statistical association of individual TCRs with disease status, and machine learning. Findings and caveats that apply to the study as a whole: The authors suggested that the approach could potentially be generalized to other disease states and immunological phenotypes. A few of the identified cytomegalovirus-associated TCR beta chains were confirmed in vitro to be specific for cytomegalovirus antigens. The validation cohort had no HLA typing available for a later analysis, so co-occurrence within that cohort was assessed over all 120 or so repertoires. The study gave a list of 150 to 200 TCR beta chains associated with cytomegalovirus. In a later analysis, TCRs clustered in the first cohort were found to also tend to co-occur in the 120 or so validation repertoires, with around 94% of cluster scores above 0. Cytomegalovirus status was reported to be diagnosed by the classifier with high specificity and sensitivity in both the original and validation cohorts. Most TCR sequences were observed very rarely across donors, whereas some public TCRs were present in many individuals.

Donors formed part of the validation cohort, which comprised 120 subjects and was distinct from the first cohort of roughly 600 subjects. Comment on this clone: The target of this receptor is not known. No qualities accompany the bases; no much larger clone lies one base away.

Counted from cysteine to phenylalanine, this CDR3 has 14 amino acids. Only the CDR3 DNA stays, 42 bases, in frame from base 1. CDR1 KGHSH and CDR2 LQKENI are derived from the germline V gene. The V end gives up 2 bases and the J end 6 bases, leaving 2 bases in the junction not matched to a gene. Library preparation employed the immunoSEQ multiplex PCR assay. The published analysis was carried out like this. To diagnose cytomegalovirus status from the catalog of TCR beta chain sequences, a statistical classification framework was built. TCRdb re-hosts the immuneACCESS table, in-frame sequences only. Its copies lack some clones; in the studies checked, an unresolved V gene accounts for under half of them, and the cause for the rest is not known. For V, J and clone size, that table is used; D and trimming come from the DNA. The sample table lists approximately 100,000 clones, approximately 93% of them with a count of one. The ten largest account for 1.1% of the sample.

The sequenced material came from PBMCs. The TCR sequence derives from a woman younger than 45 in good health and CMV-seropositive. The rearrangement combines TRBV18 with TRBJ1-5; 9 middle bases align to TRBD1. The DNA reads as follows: TGTGCCAGCTCACCAGACAGGGGGAGTCAGCCCCAGCATTTT. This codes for CASSPDRGSQPQHF.